This T cell receptor beta chain was obtained from a study of T cell responses to AZD1222 COVID-19 vaccine. Whether given at about 4 or about 12 weeks, second doses were pooled. Comments on this clone: Its antigen is currently unknown.

The CDR3 length is 19 residues. Deletions cut 0 bases from V and 2 bases from J, with 20 bases between. Germline V gives CDR1 LGHNT, CDR2 FRNRAP. General study findings and limits: Only 5 to 7 AZD1222 recipients tested seropositive at baseline. The study reported that nearly half of spike-specific TCRs target unmutated variant regions. Two doses of AZD1222 preceded a rise in Spike-specific TCR breadth and depth.

The protocol was immunoSEQ multiplex PCR, while the TCRdb copy is restricted to in-frame clones and leaves out a portion. Seen here are under 150,000 clones, roughly 87% observed once, and the top ten hold roughly 5.7%. J is TRBJ1-5 and V is TRBV12-5; weak D call: TRBD1 (5 bases). Sequencing used peripheral blood, obtained 28 days after the second AZD1222 dose. The receptor comes from an adult who received the AZD1222 COVID-19 vaccine. The CDR3 region is CASGLVLGQGASGNQPQHF. The CDR3, as DNA: TGTGCTAGTGGTTTGGTACTGGGGCAGGGAGCGAGCGGCAATCAGCCCCAGCATTTT.